The 2 T cell receptor beta chains below all came from one sample that was sequenced in a study of blood T cells in healthy people across ages. Next came a second PCR, run for roughly 6 to 11 cycles, which used a sample-barcoded 5' primer along with a J-beta primer mix. TCRdb re-derived calls from the 5' RACE reads in MiXCR, one entry per CDR3 protein. The data show some 800,000 distinct CDR3 sequences, roughly 25% seen once. These same data were also listed under a study on T cells of mothers and their children.

Sequencing input: blood. The receptor set was obtained from a boy aged 10-17 years in good health.

The chain recombines TRBV9 with TRBJ2-1; the D gene could be TRBD1 or TRBD2 (5 bases each). Germline CDR1 reads SGDLS; CDR2 reads YYNGEE. V shed 4 bases and J shed 8 bases, with 16 bases lying between them. CDR3 length: 14 residues. CDR3 nucleotides: TGTGCCAGCAGCCAGGGTGCCGGGGTCGATGAGCAGTTCTTC. This codes for CASSQGAGVDEQFF.

In this sample, this clonotype turned up once. The chain links TRBV29-1 to TRBJ2-2; D may be TRBD2 (5 bases). Trimming took off 4 bases at V and 1 base at J, with 7 bases between the two ends. Looked up from germline, CDR1 is SQVTM and CDR2 is ANQGSEA. The CDR3 runs to 13 residues. CDR3 sequence (DNA): TGCAGCGTTGTAGGAGGGAACACCGGGGAGCTGTTTTTT. This gives the protein CSVVGGNTGELFF.